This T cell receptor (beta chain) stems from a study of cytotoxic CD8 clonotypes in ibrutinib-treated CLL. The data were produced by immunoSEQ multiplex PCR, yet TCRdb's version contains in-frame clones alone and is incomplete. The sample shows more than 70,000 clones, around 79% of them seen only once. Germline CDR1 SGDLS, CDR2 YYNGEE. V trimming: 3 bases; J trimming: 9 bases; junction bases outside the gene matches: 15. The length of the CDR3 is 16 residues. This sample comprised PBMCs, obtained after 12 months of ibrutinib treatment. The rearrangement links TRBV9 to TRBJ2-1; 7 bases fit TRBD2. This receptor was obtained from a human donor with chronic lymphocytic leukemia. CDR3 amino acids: CASSASAGQMYGEQFF. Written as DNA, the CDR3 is TGTGCCAGCAGCGCCTCAGCGGGGCAAATGTACGGTGAGCAGTTCTTC.